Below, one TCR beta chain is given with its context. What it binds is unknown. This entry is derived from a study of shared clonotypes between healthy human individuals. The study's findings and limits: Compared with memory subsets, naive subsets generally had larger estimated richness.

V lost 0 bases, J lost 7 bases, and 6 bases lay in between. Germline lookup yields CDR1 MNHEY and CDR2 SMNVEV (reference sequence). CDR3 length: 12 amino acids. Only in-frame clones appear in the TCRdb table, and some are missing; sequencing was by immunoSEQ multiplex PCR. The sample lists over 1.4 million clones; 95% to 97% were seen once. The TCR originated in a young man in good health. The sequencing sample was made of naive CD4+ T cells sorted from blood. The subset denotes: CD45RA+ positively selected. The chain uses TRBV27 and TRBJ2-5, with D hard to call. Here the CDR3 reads CASSLSSGTQYF. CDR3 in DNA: TGTGCCAGCAGTTTATCATCCGGGACCCAGTACTTC.